This T cell receptor (beta chain) emerged from a study of blood T cell repertoires in COVID-19. The table came from immunoSEQ multiplex PCR; TCRdb's copy has only in-frame clones and leaves some out. The data contain about 160,000 clones, 75% to 85% of them singletons. This clone appeared once. The CDR3 runs 11 residues. Per the germline V gene, CDR1 is GTSNPN and CDR2 is SVGIG (reference sequence). V gave up 8 bases and J gave up 13 bases, with 20 bases separating them. This rearrangement joins TRBV30 to TRBJ2-5, with a weak D call TRBD1 (6 bases). Sequencing was done on a sample of PBMCs or T cells enriched from blood (not recorded which). This receptor was obtained from a middle-aged man who had recovered from COVID-19. The CDR3 DNA sequence: TGTGCCGCGGAAAACGGACAGTCGAGGTACTTC. This translates into CAAENGQSRYF.